Sequencing of this TCR beta chain was carried out in a study of blood T cell repertoires in COVID-19. In the study overall: Sample material is recorded as cDNA or gDNA derived from T cells, B-cell-depleted T cells, or PBMCs.

How the authors handled the data: Reference gene primer amplification yielded estimated nucleated cell counts. Method: immunoSEQ multiplex PCR; TCRdb's copy keeps in-frame clones and lacks some. V and J calls plus clone size are reproduced from that table; the DNA served to infer D and trimming. The data hold some 300,000 clones, with roughly nine tenths observed a single time. In assigning cohorts, the study relied on participant-reported clinical history. Trimming left V 6 bases short and J 0 bases short, with 9 bases between. Germline CDR1 and CDR2: LNHDA and SQIVND (reference sequence). This CDR3 contains 15 residues.

The chain has TRBV19 and TRBJ2-6; maybe TRBD1 (5 bases). The clonotype originates from a middle-aged woman who had recovered from COVID-19. Material: PBMCs or T cells enriched from blood (not recorded which). The CDR3 sequence is CASRSDSSGANVLTF. Here the CDR3 DNA reads TGTGCCAGTAGATCCGACAGCTCTGGGGCCAACGTCCTGACTTTC.